The T cell receptor (beta chain) described here comes from a study of PD-L1 blockade in urothelial cancer listed by TCRdb under 2017. A note on the overall study: Every patient began therapy in 2014 and was given atezolizumab 1,200 mg intravenously every 3 weeks. Somatic, immune and clinical correlates of response to PD-L1 blockade with atezolizumab in urothelial cancer were the focus of an exploratory multi-omic analysis. Pretreatment tumor samples and matched peripheral blood, collected serially before and after atezolizumab treatment, underwent TCR sequencing. About 90% of the roughly 29 patients were males with bladder-origin urothelial cancer, and about 65% of the 29 reported a prior smoking history. Blood samples were analyzed at two time points: 3 weeks after treatment start (second dose) and 6 weeks after treatment start. In the same patients, whole exome sequencing and RNA sequencing of pretreatment tumors were performed in addition to TCR sequencing. Blood samples gave a median of roughly 150,000 T cells and tens of thousands of unique TCRs, with a median clonality of approximately 0.08. Progression-free survival longer than 6 months counted as durable clinical benefit, and TCR features were additionally tested against both progression-free and overall survival. Under 30 patients had pretreatment blood TCR-seq, approximately 24 had at least one posttreatment blood collection, and approximately 24 had tumor TCR-seq. Under 10 patients reached durable clinical benefit, while 20 or so patients did not. Patients had an ECOG performance status of 0 or 1 and had received between 0 and 3 prior chemotherapy regimens.

Here is what the overall study found, with its caveats: Because of the small sample size (n ≈ 30) and the many exploratory analyses performed, the results are intended to be regarded as hypothesis-generating. Patients with durable benefit showed greater expansion of tumor-associated TCR clones in peripheral blood 3 weeks after starting treatment (n = 22, p = 0.022). A pretreatment peripheral blood TCR clonality below the median was linked to improved progression-free and overall survival.

Note on this clone: This clone's antigen is unknown. Base qualities are not recorded, but no much larger clone differs from it by a single base.

From the cysteine through the phenylalanine, the CDR3 covers 14 amino acids. Kept here is only the CDR3 DNA, which spans 42 bases and is read in frame from base 1. Trimming takes 3 bases from V and 6 bases from J, and the germline ends sit 11 bases apart. Looking up the germline V gene yields CDR1 SGHVS and CDR2 FNYEAQ. The time point label, read with the paper, signifies: peripheral blood 6 weeks after treatment start. The cohort included about 27 patients with locally advanced or metastatic urothelial carcinoma who were treated at Memorial Sloan Kettering on a trial protocol. Peripheral blood mononuclear cells were collected pretreatment and during treatment, with between 1 and 8 total time points obtained per patient. The Qiagen DNeasy Blood extraction kit was used to purify genomic DNA from total PBMCs and tumor samples. Collected pretreatment and during treatment, PBMCs were isolated and stored as previously described.

Synthetic TCR analog templates were spiked into each PCR so that absolute template abundance could be estimated from read counts. The immunoSEQ assay used bias-controlled V and J gene primers to amplify TCRbeta CDR3 regions from genomic DNA. Sequencing of rearranged TCRbeta segments was done at approximately 20X coverage. Per the original workflow: Sequencing errors were corrected by clustering and CDR3s were annotated against IMGT to assign V, D and J genes. Only productive TCRbeta rearrangements were used in downstream analyses, excluding out-of-frame or stop-codon sequences. To compute clonality, Shannon entropy was normalized by the log of the number of unique productive sequences and then subtracted from one. Fisher's exact test with Benjamini-Hochberg correction, using a cutoff of adjusted p below 0.01, was how clones that differed between time points or between blood and tumor were identified. TCRdb obtained this table from immuneACCESS and retained in-frame rearrangements with V and J assigned. These tables miss some clones; where compared with another copy, unresolved V genes account for less than half of the shortfall, and the remainder is unexplained. Clone size and V and J calls were adopted from that table, with D and trimming inferred from the DNA. The sample yields some 48,000 clones; approximately 86% were counted once. About 9.4% of the sample is taken by the ten largest.

The source is a man aged 55 to 70 with urothelial cancer. The rearranged segments are TRBV7-6 and TRBJ2-2; the D gene assignment is ambiguous. Source: PBMCs, taken around atezolizumab (anti-PD-L1) treatment. In nucleotide form, the sequence is TGTGCCAGCAGCTTCCGACTGGAACCCGGGGAGCTGTTTTTT. Protein translation: CASSFRLEPGELFF.